The clone carrying this T cell receptor (beta chain) was observed a few times. After removal of 6 bases from V and 0 bases from J, the junction contained 4 bases not matched to a gene. Germline CDR1 MNHNS, CDR2 SASEGT. The CDR3 covers 14 residues. These data come from a study of technical replicates of blood from a handful of donors. The protocol was immunoSEQ multiplex PCR, while the TCRdb copy is restricted to in-frame clones and leaves out a portion. Here the sample spans around 70,000 clones, less than 98% being singletons. The V gene is TRBV6-1, the J gene TRBJ2-7, with 8 nucleotides matching TRBD1. Sequenced: T cells isolated from PBMCs. The clonotype comes from a human donor in good health. CDR3 in amino acids: CASRTGAPSYEQYF. DNA for the CDR3: TGTGCCAGCAGGACAGGGGCGCCCTCCTACGAGCAGTACTTC.